This passage covers 26 T cell receptor beta chains from one sample sequenced in a study of cytomegalovirus exposure and HLA in healthy donors. Here immunoSEQ multiplex PCR was the method, and the copy in TCRdb shows in-frame clones only, minus some. The sample carries over 150,000 clones, roughly 90% recorded once. Sequencing used PBMCs. The receptors originated from a man aged 18 to 29 in good health and CMV-seropositive.

This clone has only a few counts. Other DNA sequences within the sample encode an identical CDR3. This chain uses TRBV11-2 with TRBJ1-5; a weak D match, TRBD1 (5 bases). Germline CDR1 and CDR2: SGHAT and FQNNGV. The CDR3 is 13 amino acids. V lost 5 bases to trimming and J lost 1 base, with 6 bases between them. CDR3 region: CASSRQSNQPQHF. CDR3 nucleotides: TGTGCCAGCAGCCGACAGAGCAATCAGCCCCAGCATTTT.

The V and J genes are TRBV25-1 and TRBJ2-7; the D is unclear. Looked up from germline, CDR1 is MGHDK and CDR2 is SYGVNS. The germline V and J ends were trimmed by 0 bases and 1 base, with 4 bases remaining between them. The CDR3 totals 13 residues. The CDR3 is CASSEYGSYEQYF. The CDR3 DNA is TGTGCCAGCAGTGAATACGGTTCCTACGAGCAGTACTTC.

The CDR3 protein is CASSRLAGVDTQYF. In nucleotides, the CDR3 is TGTGCCAGCAGCCGACTAGCGGGTGTCGATACGCAGTATTTT. The chain has TRBV5-6 and TRBJ2-3, with 10 bases fitting TRBD2. The CDR3 extends over 14 amino acids. After removal of 4 bases from V and 6 bases from J, the junction contained 5 bases not matched to a gene. Germline-derived CDR1 and CDR2 are SGHDT and YYEEEE.

The chain has TRBV28 and TRBJ1-1; D is uncertain. The CDR3 has 13 residues. CDR1 is MDHEN, CDR2 SYDVKM, per germline. Trimming pared 8 bases from V and 1 base from J, leaving 11 bases between. Written as DNA, the CDR3 is TGTGCCAGCGGCCGACCAGGGAACACTGAAGCTTTCTTT. Translation: CASGRPGNTEAFF.

This clone has a handful of counts. This rearrangement joins TRBV6-5 to TRBJ1-2; 7 bases are shared with TRBD1. CDR3 size: 13 residues. The V segment lost 5 bases and the J segment 4 bases; nucleotides outside the gene matches: 4. The germline CDR1 and CDR2 sequences are MNHEY and SVGAGI. CDR3 bases: TGTGCCAGCAGTGCGACAGGGAGCTATGGCTACACCTTC. This sequence encodes CASSATGSYGYTF.

V and J are TRBV4-3 and TRBJ1-1; D remains unclear. V lost 0 bases to trimming and J lost 6 bases, with 14 bases between them. CDR3 length: 15 residues. Germline CDR1 and CDR2: LGHNA and YSLEER. The CDR3 bases are TGCGCCAGCAGCCAAGATTTTGGGCAGGCCGCTGAAGCTTTCTTT. Translating it yields CASSQDFGQAAEAFF.

The chain employs TRBV4-2 and TRBJ2-2, with 9 bases matching TRBD2. Germline CDR1 reads LGHNA; CDR2 reads YNFKEQ. The CDR3 is made up of 16 amino acids. The V segment lost 4 bases and the J segment 4 bases; nucleotides outside the gene matches: 7. The CDR3 sequence is CASSLAGTSSTGELFF. The CDR3, as DNA: TGTGCCAGCAGCCTAGCCGGGACTAGCTCCACCGGGGAGCTGTTTTTT.

The V call is TRBV27, the J call TRBJ2-7; TRBD1 matches 7 bases. V shed 7 bases, J shed 3 bases, and the junction held 3 bases outside the gene matches. Per germline, CDR1 MNHEY and CDR2 SMNVEV (reference sequence). The CDR3 spans 12 residues. The CDR3 nucleotides are TGTGCCAGCACTGGACAGGACTACGAGCAGTACTTC. It codes for CASTGQDYEQYF.

The chain recombines TRBV30 with TRBJ1-2; D perhaps matches TRBD1 (5 bases). CDR1 GTSNPN and CDR2 SVGIG come from the germline V gene (reference sequence). With 3 bases removed from V and 0 bases from J, the gap between germline ends came to 11 bases. The CDR3 totals 14 residues. The CDR3 region has the DNA TGTGCCTGGAGGCCCCAGGGATCTAACTATGGCTACACCTTC. This translates into CAWRPQGSNYGYTF. The complete variable domain, with remaining parts taken from reference TRBV30 and TRBJ1-2, reads SQTIHQWPATLVQPVGSPLSLECTVEGTSNPNLYWYRQAAGRGLQLLFYSVGIGQISSEVPQNLSASRPQDRQFILSSKKLLLSDSGFYLCAWRPQGSNYGYTFGSGTRLTVV.

This chain joins TRBV4-1 and TRBJ2-1, with 11 bases matching TRBD2. There are 15 residues in the CDR3. The trim removed 1 base at V and 8 bases at J, leaving 4 bases unmatched. Germline CDR1 MGHRA, CDR2 YSYEKL. The DNA for the CDR3 is TGCGCCAGCAGCCAAGTAGCGGGAGGGCCTTATGAGCAGTTCTTC. Translated: CASSQVAGGPYEQFF.

The genes are TRBV19 and TRBJ1-2; D gene uncertain. V was trimmed by 2 bases and J by 6 bases, leaving 10 bases between them. The CDR3 is 13 amino acids. CDR1 LNHDA and CDR2 SQIVND come from the germline V gene (reference sequence). The CDR3 region has the DNA TGTGCCAGTAGTATAAAGACAAATCATGGCTACACCTTC. Its translation is CASSIKTNHGYTF.

The chain uses TRBV7-6 and TRBJ2-7; 9 bases line up with TRBD2. The V segment lost 1 base and the J segment 2 bases; nucleotides outside the gene matches: 3. This CDR3 comprises 15 residues. Germline CDR1 and CDR2: SGHVS and FNYEAQ. The CDR3 DNA reads TGTGCCAGCAGCTTAGTGACTAGCGGCCCCTACGAGCAGTACTTC. It yields the protein CASSLVTSGPYEQYF.

The rearrangement links TRBV7-9 to TRBJ2-7; the match to TRBD1 covers 8 bases. The CDR3 totals 13 residues. V trimming: 5 bases; J trimming: 6 bases; junction bases outside the gene matches: 6. Germline V CDR1 and CDR2: SEHNR, FQNEAQ (reference sequence). The CDR3, as DNA: TGTGCCAGCAGCCGTTCCGGACAGGGCGAGCAGTACTTC. Translated, it gives CASSRSGQGEQYF.

This clone was observed a single time. V and J are TRBV5-8 and TRBJ2-7; D might be TRBD2 (6 bases). Germline assignment: CDR1 SGHTS and CDR2 YDEGEE. V gave up 4 bases and J gave up 1 base, with 18 bases separating them. The length of the CDR3 is 16 residues. The DNA for the CDR3 is TGTGCCAGCAGCGTATACCTAGCACGGGGGTCCTACGAGCAGTACTTC. Translated, it gives CASSVYLARGSYEQYF.

The rearrangement uses TRBV7-3 and TRBJ1-1; the D is unclear. The V end was cut by 0 bases, the J end by 3 bases, with 14 bases between. This CDR3 has 16 residues. Germline V CDR1 and CDR2: SGHTA, FQGTGA. The CDR3 DNA is TGTGCCAGCAGCTTAACGGTCGTCTCTGGGCACACTGAAGCTTTCTTT. This encodes CASSLTVVSGHTEAFF.

This chain joins TRBV13 and TRBJ1-2, with 9 bases matching TRBD1. The V segment lost 1 base and the J segment 2 bases; nucleotides outside the gene matches: 8. Per germline, CDR1 PRHDT and CDR2 FYEKMQ (reference sequence). CDR3 size: 17 residues. The CDR3 coding sequence is TGTGCCAGCAGCTTAGCAGGACAGGGGATAGTAAACTATGGCTACACCTTC. It specifies CASSLAGQGIVNYGYTF.

The chain couples TRBV15 to TRBJ2-5, with D tentatively TRBD1 (6 bases). V was trimmed by 1 base and J by 4 bases, leaving 13 bases between them. The CDR3 has 15 amino acids. Germline assignment: CDR1 LNHNV and CDR2 YYDKDF (reference sequence). The CDR3 protein is CATSRGKGQRETQYF. The CDR3, as DNA: TGTGCCACCAGCAGAGGAAAAGGACAGCGAGAGACCCAGTACTTC.

The chain employs TRBV14 and TRBJ2-5, with D possibly being TRBD1 (7 bases). The CDR3 is 15 amino acids. The germline CDR1 and CDR2 sequences are SGHDN and FVKESK. V was pared by 4 bases and J by 5 bases, with 17 bases between. Here the CDR3 DNA reads TGTGCCAGCAGCCCCCCGGGGGACAGCCGGGAGACCCAGTACTTC. Its protein is CASSPPGDSRETQYF.

The V call is TRBV5-1, the J call TRBJ2-1, with D perhaps TRBD2 (5 bases). V lost 8 bases and J lost 5, with 20 bases in between. Germline-derived CDR1 and CDR2 are SGHRS and YFSETQ. This CDR3 is 15 amino acids long. In nucleotides, the CDR3 is TGCGCCAGTAGCAAGTTAGCGACCCTGAACAATGAGCAGTTCTTC. Translating gives CASSKLATLNNEQFF. The full variable domain, with the rest looked up from reference TRBV5-1 and TRBJ2-1, is KAGVTQTPRYLIKTRGQQVTLSCSPISGHRSVSWYQQTPGQGLQFLFEYFSETQRNKGNFPGRFSGRQFSNSRSEMNVSTLELGDSALYLCASSKLATLNNEQFFGPGTRLTVL.

The chain is built from TRBV7-2 and TRBJ1-2, with D tentatively TRBD1 (5 bases). Germline V gene data show CDR1 as SGHTA and CDR2 as FQGNSA. The CDR3 spans 12 residues. V was pared by 0 bases and J by 13 bases, with 12 bases between. The CDR3 coding sequence is TGTGCCAGCAGCTTAGCTGGCAGAAGGGGCACCTTC. Translating gives CASSLAGRRGTF.

This rearrangement joins TRBV9 to TRBJ2-3; tentative D call: TRBD2 (6 bases). Trimming cost V 4 bases and J 0 bases, with 12 bases left between them. Germline V lookup: CDR1 SGDLS, CDR2 YYNGEE. The CDR3 sequence is 15 residues long. The DNA of the CDR3 is TGTGCCAGCAGCCTGACGGGGACTAGCACAGATACGCAGTATTTT. This translates into CASSLTGTSTDTQYF.

The CDR3 DNA follows: TGTGCCAGCTCGCAGGCTAATAATGAGCAGTTCTTC. Its protein is CASSQANNEQFF. The rearrangement joins TRBV18 to TRBJ2-1, with D hard to call. CDR1 is KGHSH, CDR2 LQKENI, per germline. The CDR3 loop spans 12 amino acids. V lost 6 bases, J lost 7 bases, and 10 bases lay in between.

The J gene is TRBJ1-1, the V gene TRBV5-4; TRBD1 matches 10 bases. In germline, CDR1 is SGHNT, CDR2 YYREEE (reference sequence). There are 15 residues in the CDR3. Unmatched junction bases numbered 7, after V lost 4 bases and J lost 4 bases. CDR3 DNA: TGTGCCAGCAGCGGTGGGACAGGGGCGGGCACTGAAGCTTTCTTT. Encoded protein: CASSGGTGAGTEAFF.

The chain has TRBV4-1 and TRBJ2-5; unclear D gene. V was clipped by 1 base and J by 5 bases, with 11 bases between them. Germline V gene data show CDR1 as MGHRA and CDR2 as YSYEKL. This CDR3 contains 14 residues. CDR3 coding DNA: TGCGCCAGCAGCCAAGTCGTCGCGATCGAGACCCAGTACTTC. It encodes CASSQVVAIETQYF.

This chain joins TRBV7-6 and TRBJ2-7; D is perhaps TRBD1 (6 bases). The CDR3 consists of 13 residues. Per germline, CDR1 SGHVS and CDR2 FNYEAQ. V lost 5 bases and J lost 1, with 9 bases in between. Here the CDR3 DNA reads TGTGCCAGCAGCGCCGGACAGTCCTACGAGCAGTACTTC. It codes for CASSAGQSYEQYF.

This sequence joins TRBV27 and TRBJ2-7; 7 bases align to TRBD2. CDR1 is MNHEY and CDR2 is SMNVEV in the germline V gene (reference sequence). The V and J ends lost 6 bases and 7 bases, in that order; junction bases with no gene match: 12. This CDR3 contains 14 residues. CDR3 sequence reads: CASSWGGAVGEQYF. The CDR3 DNA reads as TGTGCCAGCAGCTGGGGGGGAGCCGTTGGGGAGCAGTACTTC.